This entry lists 20 T cell receptor beta chains sequenced from one sample in a study of shared clonotypes between healthy human individuals. As defined, naive CD8 cells were CD45RO-negative and positively selected for CCR7, with terminally differentiated effector memory CD45RA+ cells excluded. The table came from immunoSEQ multiplex PCR; TCRdb's copy has only in-frame clones and leaves some out. The sample lists 750,000 to 1,000,000 clones; around 92% were seen once. The sample comprised naive CD8+ T cells sorted from blood. The receptors shown here come from a man aged 30-40 years in good health.

V is TRBV27 and J is TRBJ2-6, with D tentatively TRBD1 or TRBD2 (5 bases each). The CDR3 has 20 residues. Germline CDR1 MNHEY, CDR2 SMNVEV (reference sequence). The V and J ends lost 5 bases and 0 bases respectively, with 23 bases between them. The DNA of the CDR3 is TGTGCCAGCAGTCTGGGGACGGAGATTAGATCGAACTCTGGGGCCAACGTCCTGACTTTC. It translates to CASSLGTEIRSNSGANVLTF.

The chain links TRBV28 to TRBJ2-3; D unclear. Germline V gene data show CDR1 as MDHEN and CDR2 as SYDVKM. The CDR3 covers 15 residues. Between the trimmed V and J ends, which lost 1 base and 3 bases, there was a span of 11 bases. The CDR3 DNA reads as TGTGCCAGCAGTTTATCGGTTTCCGAGACAGATACGCAGTATTTT. This translates into CASSLSVSETDTQYF.

The chain employs TRBV9 and TRBJ2-1; TRBD1 is a possible D gene (7 bases). The CDR3 runs 14 residues. CDR1 and CDR2 from the germline V gene are SGDLS and YYNGEE. V lost 7 bases and J lost 3, with 14 bases in between. CDR3 bases: TGTGCCAGCGGAGGGGGACAGAGCTACAATGAGCAGTTCTTC. Its protein is CASGGGQSYNEQFF.

This clone appeared a few times. Distinct nucleotide sequences in the sample also encode this CDR3. The genes are TRBV5-1 and TRBJ1-5; D gene unclear. This CDR3 has 13 residues. Trimming took 0 bases from V and 4 from J, leaving 5 bases between them. The germline CDR1 and CDR2 sequences are SGHRS and YFSETQ. Here the CDR3 reads CASSLDGNQPQHF. The CDR3 region has the DNA TGCGCCAGCAGCTTGGATGGGAATCAGCCCCAGCATTTT. Full variable domain (rest looked up from reference TRBV5-1 and TRBJ1-5): KAGVTQTPRYLIKTRGQQVTLSCSPISGHRSVSWYQQTPGQGLQFLFEYFSETQRNKGNFPGRFSGRQFSNSRSEMNVSTLELGDSALYLCASSLDGNQPQHFGDGTRLSIL.

This chain joins TRBV28 and TRBJ1-1; D unresolved. V lost 2 bases to trimming and J lost 3 bases, with 13 bases between them. Germline lookup yields CDR1 MDHEN and CDR2 SYDVKM. CDR3 size: 15 residues. The CDR3 DNA reads as TGTGCCAGCAGTTTAGGTCTGTACGGATACACTGAAGCTTTCTTT. Translating gives CASSLGLYGYTEAFF. The whole variable domain, filled in from reference TRBV28 and TRBJ1-1, reads DVKVTQSSRYLVKRTGEKVFLECVQDMDHENMFWYRQDPGLGLRLIYFSYDVKMKEKGDIPEGYSVSREKKERFSLILESASTNQTSMYLCASSLGLYGYTEAFFGQGTRLTVV.

Comment on this clone: Distinct nucleotide sequences in the sample also encode this CDR3. J is TRBJ2-7 and V is TRBV27, with 7 bases identical to TRBD1. J was trimmed by 5 bases and V by 6 bases; bases with no gene match: 4. The CDR3 sequence is 12 residues long. Looked up from germline, CDR1 is MNHEY and CDR2 is SMNVEV (reference sequence). This CDR3 reads CASSNQGDEQYF. DNA of the CDR3: TGTGCCAGCAGCAACCAGGGGGACGAGCAGTACTTC.

The CDR3 bases are TGTGCCAGCAGCTTTATATTGGGGGAAGGCTACACCTTC. This gives the protein CASSFILGEGYTF. This chain links TRBV7-9 with TRBJ1-2; maybe TRBD1 (5 bases). This CDR3 spans 13 amino acids. The V end lost 3 bases, the J end lost 8 bases, and 13 bases lay between the germline ends. CDR1 is SEHNR, CDR2 FQNEAQ, per germline (reference sequence).

The V and J genes are TRBV5-1 and TRBJ2-1; 9 nucleotides align to TRBD1. V trimming: 3 bases; J trimming: 5 bases; junction bases outside the gene matches: 12. This CDR3 is built from 17 residues. Germline V gene lookup returns CDR1 SGHRS and CDR2 YFSETQ. The CDR3, as DNA: TGCGCCAGCAGCTCCCCGGTCCGGGACAGGGTGGACAATGAGCAGTTCTTC. Amino acids: CASSSPVRDRVDNEQFF.

CDR3 in DNA: TGTGCCAGCGGCAGGGTAAACACCGGGGAGCTGTTTTTT. It encodes CASGRVNTGELFF. The V and J genes are TRBV11-2 and TRBJ2-2, with D maybe TRBD1 (5 bases). The CDR3 totals 13 residues. Germline lookup yields CDR1 SGHAT and CDR2 FQNNGV. V shed 8 bases and J shed 2 bases, with 9 bases lying between them. Full variable domain (remainder filled in from reference TRBV11-2 and TRBJ2-2): EAGVAQSPRYKIIEKRQSVAFWCNPISGHATLYWYQQILGQGPKLLIQFQNNGVVDDSQLPKDRFSAERLKGVDSTLKIQPAKLEDSAVYLCASGRVNTGELFFGEGSRLTVL.

The rearrangement joins TRBV29-1 to TRBJ2-2; D call uncertain. Germline V gene lookup returns CDR1 SQVTM and CDR2 ANQGSEA. The CDR3 loop spans 12 amino acids. The V gene lost 2 bases and the J gene lost 6 bases, with 7 bases spanning the gap. The CDR3 region has the DNA TGCAGCGTTGAAAAAGTCGCCGGGGAGCTGTTTTTT. Its protein is CSVEKVAGELFF.

The chain joins TRBV2 to TRBJ2-7; D may correspond to TRBD1 or TRBD2 (5 bases each). V dropped 4 bases and J dropped 0 bases, with 16 bases sitting between them. The CDR3 is 16 amino acids. Germline CDR1 SNHLY, CDR2 FYNNEI. The CDR3 sequence is CASSGTGTANSYEQYF. CDR3 coding DNA: TGTGCCAGCAGTGGTACCGGGACGGCGAACTCCTACGAGCAGTACTTC.

This chain joins TRBV18 and TRBJ2-2; 8 bases align to TRBD2. Looked up from germline, CDR1 is KGHSH and CDR2 is LQKENI. The junction had 6 bases not matched to a gene; V was cut back by 2 bases and J by 10 bases. The CDR3 extends over 14 amino acids. The CDR3 DNA sequence: TGTGCCAGCTCACCAGACGGGACTAGGAAGGAGCTGTTTTTT. It is translated as CASSPDGTRKELFF.

This rearrangement joins TRBV4-3 to TRBJ2-5; D is unclear. CDR3 length: 13 amino acids. From germline, CDR1 is LGHNA and CDR2 YSLEER. The V end was cut by 0 bases, the J end by 5 bases, with 7 bases between. The CDR3 protein is CASSQDISETQYF. The CDR3 nucleotides read TGCGCCAGCAGCCAAGATATAAGCGAGACCCAGTACTTC.

This chain uses TRBV29-1 with TRBJ2-7; D unclear. This CDR3 region has 11 residues. Trimming took off 4 bases at V and 6 bases at J, with 10 bases between the two ends. Germline V gene sequence: CDR1 SQVTM, CDR2 ANQGSEA. CDR3 sequence reads: CSVAPPPEQYF. CDR3 DNA sequence: TGCAGCGTTGCTCCCCCCCCCGAGCAGTACTTC.

The rearrangement links TRBV19 to TRBJ2-3; D is undetermined. CDR3 length: 16 residues. Trimming took off 1 base at V and 0 bases at J, with 11 bases between the two ends. Germline V gene lookup returns CDR1 LNHDA and CDR2 SQIVND (reference sequence). The CDR3 nucleotides are TGTGCCAGTAGTATAGGGGCTAGTTCTAGCACAGATACGCAGTATTTT. As protein: CASSIGASSSTDTQYF.

The V call is TRBV27, the J call TRBJ1-1; 10 bases align to TRBD1. This CDR3 is 15 amino acids long. CDR1 MNHEY and CDR2 SMNVEV come from the germline V gene (reference sequence). Trimming took 5 bases from V and 0 from J; bases not matched to a gene: 3. In nucleotides, the CDR3 is TGTGCCAGCAGTCCCGGGACAGGGGTGAACACTGAAGCTTTCTTT. As protein: CASSPGTGVNTEAFF.

The rearrangement links TRBV27 to TRBJ1-5; the D is unclear. Germline assignment: CDR1 MNHEY and CDR2 SMNVEV (reference sequence). The CDR3 contains 15 residues. The germline V and J ends were trimmed by 6 bases and 0 bases, with 12 bases remaining between them. CDR3 in DNA: TGTGCCAGCAGAGGCCAGCAAGATAGCAATCAGCCCCAGCATTTT. Translation gives CASRGQQDSNQPQHF.

The V and J genes are TRBV5-1 and TRBJ2-5; 9 bases align to TRBD2. The CDR3 sequence is 15 residues long. After removal of 5 bases from V and 2 bases from J, the junction contained 7 bases not matched to a gene. Germline V CDR1 and CDR2: SGHRS, YFSETQ. DNA for the CDR3: TGCGCCAGCAGTTTCCGGAGCGGGAGGCAAGAGACCCAGTACTTC. The encoded protein is CASSFRSGRQETQYF.

This clone was found once. The chain links TRBV7-9 to TRBJ2-5; D not certain. This CDR3 is built from 14 residues. Trimming cost V 1 base and J 2 bases, with 8 bases left between them. Germline V gene lookup returns CDR1 SEHNR and CDR2 FQNEAQ (reference sequence). The CDR3 bases are TGTGCCAGCAGCTTAGACCAGGAACAAGAGACCCAGTACTTC. The encoded protein is CASSLDQEQETQYF.

The rearrangement joins TRBV19 to TRBJ2-2; a possible D gene is TRBD1 (6 bases). Germline V gene data show CDR1 as LNHDA and CDR2 as SQIVND (reference sequence). The CDR3 extends over 13 amino acids. V was trimmed by 9 bases and J by 1 base, leaving 9 bases between them. CDR3 amino acids: CASQGQNTGELFF. CDR3 coding DNA: TGTGCCAGCCAGGGACAGAACACCGGGGAGCTGTTTTTT. Complete variable domain (other parts from reference TRBV19 and TRBJ2-2): DGGITQSPKYLFRKEGQNVTLSCEQNLNHDAMYWYRQDPGQGLRLIYYSQIVNDFQKGDIAEGYSVSREKKESFPLTVTSAQKNPTAFYLCASQGQNTGELFFGEGSRLTVL.